This entry lists 6 T cell receptor beta chains sequenced from one sample in a study of OX40 agonist ivuxolimab in advanced cancers. Sequencing was performed with immunoSEQ multiplex PCR; in TCRdb, only in-frame clones are kept and a portion is missing. This sample has 55,000 to 90,000 clones, with approximately 81% found just once. Source: CD4+ or CD8+ T cells sorted from blood, taken in a trial of the OX40 agonist ivuxolimab. The origin of the receptors is an adult with an advanced solid tumor such as melanoma, head and neck, liver or kidney cancer.

The CDR3 region has the DNA TGTGCCACCACGTCCGGTGAAGGCAACCTCCACTTT. Its translation is CATTSGEGNLHF. The rearrangement links TRBV28 to TRBJ1-6; D is ambiguous. Deletions cut 10 bases from V and 15 bases from J, with 19 bases between. The germline gives CDR1 MDHEN, CDR2 SYDVKM. This CDR3 region has 12 residues.

The chain uses TRBV10-1 and TRBJ2-3, with a tentative D call TRBD2 (6 bases). Trimming took off 3 bases at V and 4 bases at J, with 17 bases between the two ends. The CDR3 is 16 residues long. Germline values: CDR1 WNHNN, CDR2 SYGVQD (reference sequence). The CDR3 here is CASSEQEGRPPDTQYF. The CDR3 coding sequence is TGCGCCAGCAGTGAACAGGAGGGGCGCCCCCCAGATACGCAGTATTTT.

The CDR3 is CASSSLAGSYEQYF. Here the CDR3 DNA reads TGTGCCAGCAGCTCCCTAGCGGGGAGCTACGAGCAGTACTTC. The rearrangement links TRBV11-2 to TRBJ2-7; 9 bases agree with TRBD2. Germline lookup yields CDR1 SGHAT and CDR2 FQNNGV. This CDR3 is built from 14 residues. J lost 3 bases, V lost 4 bases, and 4 bases had no gene match.

This clone was counted once. The genes are TRBV30 and TRBJ2-7; 10 bases agree with TRBD2. This CDR3 spans 13 amino acids. CDR1 GTSNPN and CDR2 SVGIG come from the germline V gene (reference sequence). The V gene end was trimmed by 1 base and the J gene end by 5 bases; junction bases not matched to a gene: 2. This chain's CDR3 is CAWSASGGHEQYF. CDR3 nucleotides: TGTGCCTGGAGTGCTAGCGGGGGCCACGAGCAGTACTTC.

The chain recombines TRBV18 with TRBJ1-2, with 10 bases fitting TRBD1. The ends lost 3 bases at V and 6 bases at J; junction bases unmatched: 7. This CDR3 has 15 residues. The V gene's germline CDR1 is KGHSH and CDR2 LQKENI. CDR3 sequence (DNA): TGTGCCAGCTCACCGCAGACAGGGGGCATTAATGGCTACACCTTC. It codes for CASSPQTGGINGYTF.

V and J are TRBV4-2 and TRBJ2-1; D uncertain. Per the germline V gene, CDR1 is LGHNA and CDR2 is YNFKEQ. The CDR3 length is 18 residues. V was pared by 0 bases and J by 0 bases, with 15 bases between. The CDR3 bases are TGTGCCAGCAGCCAAGATCCTGGGCGGACCCTCTCCTACAATGAGCAGTTCTTC. Translation: CASSQDPGRTLSYNEQFF.